This TCR beta chain was documented in a study of Ad26.COV2.S vaccination and SARS-CoV-2 variants. About the study: Sample donor was a member of the COV1001 Ad26.COV2.S trial arm. The authors gave Ad26.COV2.S intramuscularly, either once or twice 56 days apart.

A note on this clone: The antigen remains undetermined.

Generated by immunoSEQ multiplex PCR, the TCRdb table keeps only in-frame clones and is missing some. Of fewer than 900,000 clones listed, approximately 88% are singletons. Described treatment: 15 to 20 received Ad26.COV2.S at low or high dose, single or two shots; about five received placebo; per-sample allocation not given. Repertoires come from day 63 after the first vaccine or placebo injection. At a Boston site, the person donating was an adult of 18-55 years. CDR1 SGHDT and CDR2 YYEEEE come from the germline V gene. The CDR3 totals 15 residues. Trimming at V came to 5 bases and at J to 5 bases, leaving 7 bases not matched to a gene. Points from the study as a whole: Following vaccination, spike-specific CD8+ and CD4+ T cell responses reportedly exhibited substantial breadth.

This sample comprised peripheral blood, obtained in a trial of Ad26.COV2.S vaccine versus placebo. The rearrangement links TRBV5-6 to TRBJ2-5, with 12 positions matching TRBD2. The source is a person between 18 and 65 years old who received the Ad26.COV2.S COVID-19 vaccine or a placebo. CDR3: CASSSLAGGPETQYF. CDR3 sequence (DNA): TGTGCCAGCAGTTCCCTAGCGGGAGGGCCCGAGACCCAGTACTTC.